This T cell receptor beta chain was captured by sequencing in a study of blood T cell repertoires in COVID-19. Study overall: The cDNA or gDNA used as material had been derived from T cells, B-cell-depleted T cells, or PBMCs.

Per the germline V gene, CDR1 is LGHDT and CDR2 is YNNKEL (reference sequence). Trimming cost V 4 bases and J 0 bases; bases outside gene matches: 5. CDR3 length: 16 residues. The sample holds a few counts of this clone. Authors' methods: Using reference gene primer amplification, nucleated cell counts were estimated. TCRdb's copy holds only in-frame clones and misses some; the assay was immunoSEQ multiplex PCR. The D gene and trimming were derived from the DNA, and the V and J assignments and clone size from that table. In the table there are about 130,000 clones, roughly 85% of which are singletons.

V and J are TRBV3-1 (or the pseudogene TRBV3-2) and TRBJ2-3; 9 bases align to TRBD2. The receptor was isolated from an older man with active or convalescent COVID-19. Sample: peripheral blood. This CDR3 is CASSPISGGSTDTQYF. As DNA, the CDR3 is TGTGCCAGCAGCCCAATTAGCGGGGGAAGCACAGATACGCAGTATTTT.